Listed below are T cell receptor beta chains from one sample, sequenced in a study of cytomegalovirus exposure and HLA in healthy donors. Measured with immunoSEQ multiplex PCR; TCRdb has only the in-frame clones, and not every one. This sample yields about 130,000 clones, of which around 82% are seen a single time; approximately 10% belongs to the top ten. Sequencing was performed on PBMCs. The receptor source for this set is a male donor in good health and CMV-seropositive. Each CDR3 is given with its conserved first and last residue. A D gene is named only where the DNA matches it firmly. Clone size is not always given. Where it is, it says once, few, many or a class for expanded clones.

J | D | V | size | CDR3 | DNA
TRBJ2-7 | TRBD2 | TRBV6-5 | - | CASSYSPSGRPYEQYF | TGTGCCAGCAGTTACTCCCCTAGCGGGAGACCCTACGAGCAGTACTTC
TRBJ2-3 | TRBD1 | TRBV7-2 | once | CASSRQGGTDTQYF | TGTGCCAGCAGCCGACAGGGGGGCACAGATACGCAGTATTTT
TRBJ1-1 | - | TRBV5-1 | - | CASSPGGGKDTEAFF | TGCGCCAGCAGCCCCGGCGGGGGGAAGGACACTGAAGCTTTCTTT
TRBJ2-6 | - | TRBV7-8 | - | CASSLDQEGAGANGLTF | TGTGCCAGCAGCTTGGACCAAGAAGGGGCTGGGGCCAACGGCCTGACTTTC
TRBJ1-4 | - | TRBV4-3 | - | CASSQWSHPTNEKLFF | TGCGCCAGCAGCCAATGGAGCCACCCCACTAATGAAAAACTGTTTTTT
TRBJ2-1 | TRBD2 | TRBV7-3 | - | CASSSLAGGYNEQFF | TGTGCCAGCAGTTCCTTAGCGGGAGGGTACAATGAGCAGTTCTTC
TRBJ2-3 | - | TRBV4-3 | - | CASSPGGTDTQYF | TGCGCCAGCTCCCCGGGGGGCACAGATACGCAGTATTTT
TRBJ2-7 | - | TRBV2 | - | CASSDLAISYEQYF | TGTGCCAGCAGTGACCTAGCGATCTCCTACGAGCAGTACTTC
TRBJ2-7 | - | TRBV14 | - | CASSPRRGGQYF | TGTGCCAGCAGCCCCCGAAGGGGAGGGCAGTACTTC
TRBJ1-5 | - | TRBV4-2 | few | CASQPSIGANQPQHF | TGTGCCAGTCAGCCGTCTATAGGGGCCAATCAGCCCCAGCATTTT
TRBJ2-1 | - | TRBV27 | few | CATRGRAAYNEQFF | TGTGCCACCCGAGGGCGGGCTGCCTACAATGAGCAGTTCTTC
TRBJ2-7 | - | TRBV28 | once | CASIQKVAAGEQYF | TGTGCCAGCATCCAAAAGGTCGCGGCGGGAGAGCAGTACTTC
TRBJ2-2 | - | TRBV27 | - | CASRSGSNTGELFF | TGTGCCAGCAGATCCGGGTCGAACACCGGGGAGCTGTTTTTT
TRBJ2-7 | TRBD1 | TRBV4-3 | - | CAGSPGHSTGTYEQYF | TGCGCCGGCAGCCCCGGTCACTCGACAGGGACCTACGAGCAGTACTTC
TRBJ2-1 | - | TRBV29-1 | - | CSVGHFSYNEQFF | TGCAGCGTGGGGCATTTCTCCTACAATGAGCAGTTCTTC
TRBJ1-1 | TRBD1 | TRBV30 | - | CAWSEQTGAGTEAFF | TGTGCCTGGAGTGAACAAACAGGGGCGGGCACTGAAGCTTTCTTT
TRBJ2-3 | TRBD2 | TRBV15 | once | CATTPGLAGGADTQYF | TGTGCCACCACCCCGGGACTAGCGGGAGGAGCAGATACGCAGTATTTC
TRBJ2-7 | TRBD1 | TRBV6-5 | - | CASRIGTGDSYEQYF | TGTGCCAGCAGGATCGGGACAGGGGATTCCTACGAGCAGTACTTC
TRBJ1-5 | - | TRBV4-3 | - | CASSPGRAGAQHF | TGCGCCAGCAGCCCAGGACGAGCCGGGGCCCAGCATTTT
TRBJ2-7 | - | TRBV4-2 | - | CASSHGQTADEQYF | TGTGCCAGCAGCCATGGCCAGACGGCGGACGAGCAGTACTTC
TRBJ1-5 | - | TRBV30 | once | CAWSVRTDQPQHF | TGTGCCTGGAGTGTACGGACAGATCAGCCCCAGCATTTT
TRBJ2-7 | TRBD2 | TRBV4-3 | - | CASSQGGSIYEQYF | TGCGCCAGCAGCCAGGGAGGGTCGATCTACGAGCAGTACTTC
TRBJ2-7 | TRBD1 | TRBV2 | - | CASRGTGLGSYEQYF | TGTGCCAGCAGGGGGACAGGGCTGGGGTCTTACGAGCAGTACTTC
TRBJ2-1 | TRBD2 | TRBV2 | - | CASSEGLAGVREQFF | TGTGCCAGCAGTGAGGGACTAGCGGGAGTCCGTGAGCAGTTCTTC
TRBJ2-3 | - | TRBV28 | - | CASTPSGTDTQYF | TGTGCCAGCACCCCCTCAGGTACAGATACGCAGTATTTT
TRBJ2-1 | TRBD2 | TRBV11-3 | - | CASSSGLAGVVEQFF | TGTGCCAGCAGCTCCGGACTAGCGGGAGTAGTTGAGCAGTTCTTC